This TCR beta chain comes out of a study of CD8+ T cells in alopecia areata. Whole-study context: Treated patients were given oral tofacitinib, which was dosed at 5 to 10 mg twice daily.

Deletions cut 6 bases from V and 6 bases from J, with 20 bases between. The CDR3 has 14 amino acids. Germline assignment: CDR1 SQVTM and CDR2 ANQGSEA. TCR sequencing used cDNA made by reverse transcription of extracted RNA. This table comes from immunoSEQ multiplex PCR, and its TCRdb copy is limited to in-frame clones, with some not included. The table has 90,000 to 100,000 clones, about 58% seen once. Findings and limits, study-wide: Because of a solitary nonresponder, the connection of baseline CD8+ expansion to response stays uncertain.

Turning to this clone: What it binds is not known.

Treatment specified: oral pan-JAK inhibitor, 5-10 mg twice daily. This TCR was sampled from a human donor with alopecia areata. Source: CD8+ T cells sorted from blood, taken at week 4, from a patient treated with tofacitinib. The chain is built from TRBV29-1 and TRBJ1-2; D unresolved. The CDR3 DNA reads as TGCAGCGTCCTTGCCCCCGGGTCTCGGGATGGCTACACCTTC. Translation: CSVLAPGSRDGYTF.